The 22 T cell receptor beta chains presented below share a single source sample, sequenced in a study of OX40 agonist ivuxolimab in advanced cancers. Clones were sequenced by immunoSEQ multiplex PCR, and TCRdb holds only the in-frame ones, with some missing. Seen here are some 41,000 clones, approximately 90% observed once, and the top ten hold roughly a fifth. The sample in question was CD4+ or CD8+ T cells sorted from blood, obtained in a trial of the OX40 agonist ivuxolimab. Receptors originate from an adult with an advanced solid tumor such as melanoma, head and neck, liver or kidney cancer.

V usage is TRBV27 and J usage is TRBJ2-1; 12 nucleotides match TRBD2. The germline V gene has CDR1 MNHEY and CDR2 SMNVEV (reference sequence). V gave up 5 bases and J gave up 3 bases; unmatched junction bases: 8. This CDR3 is 17 amino acids long. CDR3 in amino acids: CASSATGTSGRYNEQFF. The CDR3 region has the DNA TGTGCCAGCAGTGCTACCGGGACTAGCGGGCGCTACAATGAGCAGTTCTTC.

This rearrangement joins TRBV9 to TRBJ2-5; D unresolved. The CDR3 totals 14 residues. In germline, CDR1 is SGDLS, CDR2 YYNGEE. V lost 4 bases and J lost 2, with 12 bases in between. The CDR3 sequence: CASSNYPLQETQYF. DNA for the CDR3: TGTGCCAGCAGCAACTATCCCCTTCAAGAGACCCAGTACTTC.

This clone was seen only a few times. The DNA for the CDR3 is TGCGCCAGCAGCTGGCAGGGTTCCAGCTATGGCTACACCTTC. It encodes CASSWQGSSYGYTF. The chain is built from TRBV4-1 and TRBJ1-2; tentative D call: TRBD1 (5 bases). The CDR3 covers 14 residues. In germline, CDR1 is MGHRA, CDR2 YSYEKL. Trimming took off 5 bases at V and 4 bases at J, with 14 bases between the two ends.

This chain connects TRBV19 to TRBJ2-1; 13 nucleotides match TRBD2. The CDR3 sequence is 16 residues long. V lost 3 bases, J lost 7 bases, and 6 bases stayed unmatched. Germline lookup yields CDR1 LNHDA and CDR2 SQIVND (reference sequence). The CDR3 loop reads CASSISGLAGLNEQFF. The CDR3 DNA is TGTGCCAGTAGTATCTCGGGACTAGCGGGGTTAAATGAGCAGTTCTTC.

The genes are TRBV27 and TRBJ2-7; D ambiguous. Trimming took off 2 bases at V and 0 bases at J, with 5 bases between the two ends. The CDR3 is 13 residues long. Germline CDR1 is MNHEY and CDR2 is SMNVEV (reference sequence). CDR3 sequence: CASSLGNSYEQYF. The CDR3 bases are TGTGCCAGCAGTTTAGGCAACTCCTACGAGCAGTACTTC.

V and J are TRBV30 and TRBJ2-7; D ambiguous. CDR3 size: 12 residues. Trimming took off 0 bases at V and 5 bases at J, with 8 bases between the two ends. Germline V lookup: CDR1 GTSNPN, CDR2 SVGIG (reference sequence). CDR3 protein: CAWSVRPDEQYF. CDR3 DNA: TGTGCCTGGAGTGTACGACCGGACGAGCAGTACTTC.

The V and J genes are TRBV2 and TRBJ2-1; TRBD2 might be the D (7 bases). CDR1 is SNHLY and CDR2 is FYNNEI in the germline V gene. The CDR3 runs 13 residues. Between the trimmed V and J ends, which lost 8 bases and 3 bases, there was a span of 11 bases. The CDR3 DNA follows: TGTGCCAGCGGGGGGGCGATCTACAATGAGCAGTTCTTC. The encoded protein is CASGGAIYNEQFF.

The chain joins TRBV25-1 to TRBJ2-7; TRBD1 matches at 8 bases. The CDR3 covers 15 residues. V dropped 6 bases and J dropped 0; count of bases not matched to a gene: 7. CDR1 is MGHDK, CDR2 SYGVNS, per germline. Here the CDR3 DNA reads TGTGCCAGCAGGATCCCGGGACAGGTCTCCTACGAGCAGTACTTC. Its translation: CASRIPGQVSYEQYF.

This clone came up a few times. The chain joins TRBV4-2 to TRBJ1-2, with 9 bases fitting TRBD1. Germline lookup yields CDR1 LGHNA and CDR2 YNFKEQ. V dropped 7 bases and J dropped 2; count of bases not matched to a gene: 5. The CDR3 is 14 residues long. The CDR3 bases are TGTGCCAGCACGGGACAGGGAAAGAACTATGGCTACACCTTC. The encoded protein is CASTGQGKNYGYTF.

As concerns this clone: This same CDR3 is encoded by further DNA sequences in the sample. This chain joins TRBV28 and TRBJ2-1; D is uncertain. This CDR3 has 12 amino acids. Germline CDR1 MDHEN, CDR2 SYDVKM. Trimming removed 2 bases at V and 8 bases at J, with 7 bases between. The CDR3, as DNA: TGTGCCAGCAGTTTAGGGGTTGATGAGCAGTTCTTC. This codes for CASSLGVDEQFF. The entire variable domain, with the rest obtained from reference TRBV28 and TRBJ2-1, is as follows: DVKVTQSSRYLVKRTGEKVFLECVQDMDHENMFWYRQDPGLGLRLIYFSYDVKMKEKGDIPEGYSVSREKKERFSLILESASTNQTSMYLCASSLGVDEQFFGPGTRLTVL.

V and J are TRBV11-3 and TRBJ2-7, with a possible D match to TRBD1 (5 bases). Germline assignment: CDR1 SGHNT and CDR2 YENEEA. This CDR3 comprises 16 residues. The V gene lost 3 bases and the J gene lost 5 bases, with 20 bases spanning the gap. CDR3 DNA sequence: TGTGCCAGCAGCTTTTCACTTAGGGGATTCCACGACGAGCAGTACTTC. Residues: CASSFSLRGFHDEQYF. Drawing the rest from reference TRBV11-3 and TRBJ2-7, the complete variable domain is EAGVVQSPRYKIIEKKQPVAFWCNPISGHNTLYWYLQNLGQGPELLIRYENEEAVDDSQLPKDRFSAERLKGVDSTLKIQPAELGDSAVYLCASSFSLRGFHDEQYFGPGTRLTVT.

Notes on this clone: The junction and the germline gene differ at one end; a read error may be behind it. The chain employs TRBV7-7 and TRBJ2-7; weak D call: TRBD2 (5 bases). Per germline, CDR1 SSHAT and CDR2 FNYEAQ (reference sequence). This CDR3 has 13 amino acids. The CDR3: CASSLARGYEQYF. The CDR3 nucleotides are TGTGCTAGCAGCTTAGCTCGAGGGTACGAGCAGTACTTC.

The count of this clone is one. This chain links TRBV2 with TRBJ2-7; D is possibly TRBD2 (6 bases). Germline V gives CDR1 SNHLY, CDR2 FYNNEI. Deletions cut 2 bases from V and 4 bases from J, with 9 bases between. This CDR3 spans 13 amino acids. The CDR3 spells CASSELASYEQYF. The CDR3 coding sequence is TGTGCCAGCAGTGAACTAGCGAGTTACGAGCAGTACTTC.

The V call is TRBV28, the J call TRBJ2-3; the D gene is possibly TRBD1 (5 bases). CDR3 length: 13 amino acids. V lost 2 bases and J lost 7, with 10 bases in between. Germline assignment: CDR1 MDHEN and CDR2 SYDVKM. The CDR3 DNA sequence: TGTGCCAGCAGTTTAGAACAGGCCCATACGCAGTATTTT. Its translation is CASSLEQAHTQYF. Full variable domain (missing parts from reference TRBV28 and TRBJ2-3): DVKVTQSSRYLVKRTGEKVFLECVQDMDHENMFWYRQDPGLGLRLIYFSYDVKMKEKGDIPEGYSVSREKKERFSLILESASTNQTSMYLCASSLEQAHTQYFGPGTRLTVL.

This chain links TRBV27 with TRBJ2-7; TRBD1 matches 8 bases. The CDR3 consists of 16 residues. J gave up 0 bases and V 5 bases, and 9 bases lay outside the gene matches. Germline V CDR1 and CDR2: MNHEY, SMNVEV (reference sequence). CDR3 amino acids: CASSTRGTGLSYEQYF. CDR3 coding DNA: TGTGCCAGCAGTACCCGTGGGACAGGCCTCTCCTACGAGCAGTACTTC.

The rearrangement joins TRBV28 to TRBJ2-3, with 15 bases that match TRBD2. The CDR3 covers 15 residues. V trimming: 5 bases; J trimming: 6 bases; junction bases outside the gene matches: 3. Germline V gives CDR1 MDHEN, CDR2 SYDVKM. The CDR3 loop reads CASSPGTSGRDTQYF. In DNA, the CDR3 is TGTGCCAGCAGTCCAGGGACTAGCGGGAGGGATACGCAGTATTTT. The full variable domain, completed using reference TRBV28 and TRBJ2-3, is DVKVTQSSRYLVKRTGEKVFLECVQDMDHENMFWYRQDPGLGLRLIYFSYDVKMKEKGDIPEGYSVSREKKERFSLILESASTNQTSMYLCASSPGTSGRDTQYFGPGTRLTVL.

This chain links TRBV7-6 with TRBJ1-1, with D tentatively TRBD1 (6 bases). The CDR3 has 12 amino acids. The germline CDR1 and CDR2 sequences are SGHVS and FNYEAQ. V lost 5 bases and J lost 8, with 12 bases in between. The CDR3 sequence is CASSQGQSEAFF. The CDR3 DNA sequence: TGTGCCAGCAGCCAAGGACAGTCAGAAGCTTTCTTT.

V is TRBV21-1 and J is TRBJ2-1; TRBD2 is the table's D call and was not checked against the DNA. TRBV21-1 is a recognized pseudogene. The CDR3 contains 15 residues. DNA for the CDR3: TGTGCCAGCAGCCCCCCGGCGGGAGGGGACAATGAGCAGTTCTTC. Residues: CASSPPAGGDNEQFF.

The V and J genes are TRBV5-8 and TRBJ2-5, with 8 bases identical to TRBD2. Per the germline V gene, CDR1 is SGHTS and CDR2 is YDEGEE. V dropped 0 bases and J dropped 0; count of bases not matched to a gene: 4. The CDR3 has 16 residues. This CDR3 reads CASSLGAGGYQETQYF. CDR3 DNA: TGTGCCAGCAGCTTGGGCGCGGGGGGTTACCAAGAGACCCAGTACTTC.

This clone was seen just once. This rearrangement joins TRBV2 to TRBJ2-1; D is possibly TRBD1 (6 bases). Germline CDR1 is SNHLY and CDR2 is FYNNEI. This CDR3 contains 14 residues. V gave up 4 bases and J gave up 8 bases, with 15 bases separating them. The CDR3 region is CASSGSQGWDEQFF. CDR3 coding DNA: TGTGCCAGCAGTGGGTCACAGGGTTGGGATGAGCAGTTCTTC.

The rearrangement joins TRBV15 to TRBJ2-1; 10 bases map to TRBD2. The CDR3 consists of 15 residues. Germline V CDR1 and CDR2: LNHNV, YYDKDF (reference sequence). J gave up 9 bases and V 0 bases, and 5 bases lay outside the gene matches. The CDR3 region is CATSRERTSGFEQFF. The CDR3 DNA is TGTGCCACCAGCAGAGAACGGACTAGCGGCTTTGAGCAGTTCTTC.

The rearrangement joins TRBV5-6 to TRBJ2-7, with no clear D. The CDR3 contains 14 residues. V shed 4 bases and J shed 2 bases, with 13 bases lying between them. Germline CDR1 and CDR2: SGHDT and YYEEEE. In nucleotides, the CDR3 is TGTGCCAGCAGCACCGACATGGTAACCTACGAGCAGTACTTC. Its protein is CASSTDMVTYEQYF.